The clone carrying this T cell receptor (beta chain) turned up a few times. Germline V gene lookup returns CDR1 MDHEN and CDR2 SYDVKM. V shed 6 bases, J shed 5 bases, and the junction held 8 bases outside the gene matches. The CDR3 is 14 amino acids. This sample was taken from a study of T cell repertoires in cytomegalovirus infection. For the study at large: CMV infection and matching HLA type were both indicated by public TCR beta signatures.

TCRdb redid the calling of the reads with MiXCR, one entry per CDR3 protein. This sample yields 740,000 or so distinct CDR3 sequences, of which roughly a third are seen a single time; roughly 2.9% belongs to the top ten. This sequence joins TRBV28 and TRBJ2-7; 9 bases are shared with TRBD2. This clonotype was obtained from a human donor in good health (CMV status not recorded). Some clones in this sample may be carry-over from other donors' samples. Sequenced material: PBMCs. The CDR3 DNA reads TGTGCCAGCAGCAAAGGGACTAGCAACCACGAGCAGTACTTC. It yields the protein CASSKGTSNHEQYF.